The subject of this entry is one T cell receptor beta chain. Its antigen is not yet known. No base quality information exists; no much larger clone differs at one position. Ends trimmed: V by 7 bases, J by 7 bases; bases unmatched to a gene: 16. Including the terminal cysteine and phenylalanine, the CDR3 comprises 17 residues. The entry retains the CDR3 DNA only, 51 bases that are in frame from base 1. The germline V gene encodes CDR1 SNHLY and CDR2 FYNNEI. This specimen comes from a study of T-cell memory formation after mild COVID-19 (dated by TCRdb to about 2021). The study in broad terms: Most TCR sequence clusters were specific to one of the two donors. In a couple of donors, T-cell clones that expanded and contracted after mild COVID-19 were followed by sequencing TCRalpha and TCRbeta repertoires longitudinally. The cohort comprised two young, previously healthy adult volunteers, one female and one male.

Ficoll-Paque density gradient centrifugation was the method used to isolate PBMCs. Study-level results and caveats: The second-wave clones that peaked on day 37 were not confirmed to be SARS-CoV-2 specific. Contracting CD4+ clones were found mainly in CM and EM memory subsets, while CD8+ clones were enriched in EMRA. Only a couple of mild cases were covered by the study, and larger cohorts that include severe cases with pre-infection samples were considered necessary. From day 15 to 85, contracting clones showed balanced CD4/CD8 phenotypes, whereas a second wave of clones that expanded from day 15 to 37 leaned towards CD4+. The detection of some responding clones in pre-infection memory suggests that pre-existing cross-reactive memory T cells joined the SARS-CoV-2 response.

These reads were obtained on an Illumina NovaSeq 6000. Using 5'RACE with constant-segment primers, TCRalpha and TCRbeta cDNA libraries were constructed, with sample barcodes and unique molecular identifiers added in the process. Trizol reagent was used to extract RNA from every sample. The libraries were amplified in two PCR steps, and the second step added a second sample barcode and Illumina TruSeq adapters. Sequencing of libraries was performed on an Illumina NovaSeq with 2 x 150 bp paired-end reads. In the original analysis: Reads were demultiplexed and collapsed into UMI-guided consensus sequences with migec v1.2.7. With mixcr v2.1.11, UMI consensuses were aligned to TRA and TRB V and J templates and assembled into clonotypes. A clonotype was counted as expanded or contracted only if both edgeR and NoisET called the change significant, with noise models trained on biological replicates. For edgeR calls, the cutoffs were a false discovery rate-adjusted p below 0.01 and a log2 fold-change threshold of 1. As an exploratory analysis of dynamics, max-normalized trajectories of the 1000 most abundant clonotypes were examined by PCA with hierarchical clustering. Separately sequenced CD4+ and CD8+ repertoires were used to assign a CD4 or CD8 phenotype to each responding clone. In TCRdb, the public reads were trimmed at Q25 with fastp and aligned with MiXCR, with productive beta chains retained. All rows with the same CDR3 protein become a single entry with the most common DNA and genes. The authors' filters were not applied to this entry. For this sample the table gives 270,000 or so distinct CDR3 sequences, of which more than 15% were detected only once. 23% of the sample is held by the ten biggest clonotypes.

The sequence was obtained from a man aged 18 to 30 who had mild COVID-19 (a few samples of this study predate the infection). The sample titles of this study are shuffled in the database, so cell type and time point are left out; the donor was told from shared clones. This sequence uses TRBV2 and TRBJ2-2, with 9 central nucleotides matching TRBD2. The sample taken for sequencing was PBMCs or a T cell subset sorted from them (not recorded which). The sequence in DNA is TGTGCCAGCAAACAAGGACCGCTAGCGGGGTTAATCGGGGAGCTGTTTTTT. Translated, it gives CASKQGPLAGLIGELFF. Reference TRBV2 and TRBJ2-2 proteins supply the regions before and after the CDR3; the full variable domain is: EPEVTQTPSHQVTQMGQEVILRCVPISNHLYFYWYRQILGQKVEFLVSFYNNEISEKSEIFDDQFSVERPDGSNFTLKIRSTKLEDSAMYFCASKQGPLAGLIGELFFGEGSRLTVL.